This T cell receptor beta chain appears in the sequencing data of a study of OX40 agonist ivuxolimab in advanced cancers. Study context: Three patients got partial responses; one had hepatocellular carcinoma and two had cutaneous melanoma. Study results and limitations: Clonal expansion among partial responders at 0.1-3.0 mg/kg ranked near the lowest. It was not determined which antigens were specifically recognized by the peripheral T cells that had undergone clonal expansion.

The V gene's germline CDR1 is WSHSY and CDR2 SAAADI. The CDR3 is 14 residues long. J was trimmed by 2 bases and V by 8 bases; bases with no gene match: 7. A note on this clone: Its target is not known.

Autoimmune disease history or systemic immunosuppression disqualified patients. Assay used: immunoSEQ multiplex PCR; TCRdb lists only in-frame clones, some missing. This table holds under 80,000 clones, approximately 86% found once. The TCR originated in an adult with an advanced solid tumor such as melanoma, head and neck, liver or kidney cancer. The V call is TRBV10-2, the J call TRBJ2-3; TRBD2 matches at 7 bases. Sequences were derived from CD4+ or CD8+ T cells sorted from blood, sampled in a trial of the OX40 agonist ivuxolimab. The CDR3 DNA reads TGCGCCAGCTCCGCTAGCGGCATCACAGATACGCAGTATTTT. It is translated as CASSASGITDTQYF.